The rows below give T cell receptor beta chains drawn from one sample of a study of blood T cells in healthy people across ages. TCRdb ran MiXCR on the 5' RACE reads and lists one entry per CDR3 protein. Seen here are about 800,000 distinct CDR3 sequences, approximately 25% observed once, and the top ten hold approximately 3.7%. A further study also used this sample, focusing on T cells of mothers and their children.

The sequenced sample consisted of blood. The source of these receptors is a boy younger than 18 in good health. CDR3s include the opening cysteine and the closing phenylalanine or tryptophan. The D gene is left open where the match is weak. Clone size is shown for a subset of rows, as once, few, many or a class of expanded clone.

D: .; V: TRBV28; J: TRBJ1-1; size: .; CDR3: CASSGAGEAFF; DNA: TGTGCCAGCAGCGGGGCAGGGGAAGCTTTCTTT
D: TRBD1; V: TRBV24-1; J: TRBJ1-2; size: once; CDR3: CATSDPARGLKGYTF; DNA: TGTGCCACCAGTGATCCAGCCAGGGGGCTTAAGGGCTACACCTTC
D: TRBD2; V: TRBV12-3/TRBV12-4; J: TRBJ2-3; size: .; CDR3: CASSFAPSGAGDTQYF; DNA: TGTGCCAGCAGTTTTGCGCCGAGCGGGGCAGGGGATACGCAGTATTTT
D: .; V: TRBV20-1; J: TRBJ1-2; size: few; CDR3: CSAGDTYGYTF; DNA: TGCAGTGCTGGGGACACTTATGGCTACACCTTC
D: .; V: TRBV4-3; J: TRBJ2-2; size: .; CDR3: CASSHAAGELFF; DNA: TGCGCCAGCAGCCACGCTGCCGGGGAGCTGTTTTTT
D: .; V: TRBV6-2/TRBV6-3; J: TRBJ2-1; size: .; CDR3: CASSPSEEAAYNEQFF; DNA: TGTGCCAGCAGTCCGTCGGAGGAAGCCGCATACAATGAGCAGTTCTTC
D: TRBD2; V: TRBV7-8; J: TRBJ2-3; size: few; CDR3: CASKGLAGWDTQYF; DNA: TGTGCCAGCAAGGGACTAGCGGGGTGGGATACGCAGTATTTT
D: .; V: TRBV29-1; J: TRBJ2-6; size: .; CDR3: CSVGGSWMSGANVLTF; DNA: TGCAGCGTTGGAGGATCCTGGATGTCTGGGGCCAACGTCCTGACTTTC
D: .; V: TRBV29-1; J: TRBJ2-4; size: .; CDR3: CSVTYLAKNIQYF; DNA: TGCAGCGTTACTTATCTAGCCAAAAACATTCAGTACTTC
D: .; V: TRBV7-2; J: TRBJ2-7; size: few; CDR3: CASSSSPPGQYEQYF; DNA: TGTGCCAGCAGCTCAAGCCCCCCGGGGCAATACGAGCAGTACTTC
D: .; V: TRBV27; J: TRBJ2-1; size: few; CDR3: CASSAINGRSYNEQFF; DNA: TGTGCCAGCAGTGCTATTAACGGGCGCTCCTACAATGAGCAGTTCTTC
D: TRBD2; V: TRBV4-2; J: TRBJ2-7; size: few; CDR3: CASSPGASGPYEQYF; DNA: TGTGCCAGCAGCCCAGGGGCTAGCGGGCCCTACGAGCAGTACTTC
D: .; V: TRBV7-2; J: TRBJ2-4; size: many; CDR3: CASSLEGRGVEENIQYF; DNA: TGTGCCAGCAGCTTAGAGGGCAGGGGGGTTGAGGAAAACATTCAGTACTTC
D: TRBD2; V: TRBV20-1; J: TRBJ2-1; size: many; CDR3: CSAPETSGFYNEQFF; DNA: TGCAGTGCTCCAGAAACTAGCGGGTTCTACAATGAGCAGTTCTTC
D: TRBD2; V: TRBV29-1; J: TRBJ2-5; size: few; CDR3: CSVMGLAGQETQYF; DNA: TGCAGCGTGATGGGACTAGCGGGCCAAGAGACCCAGTACTTC
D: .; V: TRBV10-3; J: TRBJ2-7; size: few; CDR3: CAISEGVRGGEQYF; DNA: TGTGCCATCAGTGAGGGGGTCAGGGGCGGCGAGCAGTACTTC
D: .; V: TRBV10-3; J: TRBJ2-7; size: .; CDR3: CAISSSLYEHYF; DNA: TGTGCCATCAGTTCTTCCCTCTACGAGCACTACTTC
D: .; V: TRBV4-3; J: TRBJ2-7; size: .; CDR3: CASSQDVPGGSYEQYF; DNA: TGCGCCAGCAGCCAGGATGTCCCCGGGGGATCCTACGAGCAGTACTTC
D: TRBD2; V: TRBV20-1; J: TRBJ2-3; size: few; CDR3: CSARGGTSGRTDTQYF; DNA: TGCAGTGCTAGAGGAGGGACTAGCGGGAGGACAGATACGCAGTATTTT
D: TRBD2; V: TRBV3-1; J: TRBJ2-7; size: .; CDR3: CASTLAGGPYEQYF; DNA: TGTGCCAGCACACTAGCGGGAGGTCCCTACGAGCAGTACTTC
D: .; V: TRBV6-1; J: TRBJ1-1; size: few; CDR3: CASSNQGMNTEAFF; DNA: TGTGCCAGCAGTAACCAGGGTATGAACACTGAAGCTTTCTTT
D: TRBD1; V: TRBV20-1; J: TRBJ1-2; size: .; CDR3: CSAGDLGMDRGLHFGYGYTF; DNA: TGCAGTGCTGGGGACCTTGGCATGGACAGGGGACTCCACTTTGGATATGGCTACACCTTC
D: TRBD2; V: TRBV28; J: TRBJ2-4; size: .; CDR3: CASSLGGNVAKNIQYF; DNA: TGTGCCAGCAGTTTGGGGGGGAATGTAGCCAAAAACATTCAGTACTTC
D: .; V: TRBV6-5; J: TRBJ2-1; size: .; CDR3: CASSVTSGNEQFF; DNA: TGTGCCAGCAGTGTGACTAGTGGCAATGAGCAGTTCTTC
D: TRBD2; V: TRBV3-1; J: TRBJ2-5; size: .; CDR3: CASSQDSGILLQETQYF; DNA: TGTGCCAGCAGCCAAGATAGCGGGATACTTCTCCAAGAGACCCAGTACTTC
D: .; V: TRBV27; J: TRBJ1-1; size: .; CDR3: CASSLEESNTEAFF; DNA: TGTGCCAGCAGTTTAGAGGAATCGAACACTGAAGCTTTCTTT
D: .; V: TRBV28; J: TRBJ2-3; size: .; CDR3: CASHRGGSTDTQYF; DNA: TGTGCCAGCCACAGGGGGGGTTCAACAGATACGCAGTATTTT
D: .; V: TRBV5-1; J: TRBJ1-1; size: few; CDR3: CASSSSRDLNTEAFF; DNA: TGCGCCAGCAGCTCATCCCGGGACTTGAACACTGAAGCTTTCTTT
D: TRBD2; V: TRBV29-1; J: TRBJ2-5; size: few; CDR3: CSVDPSGSGETQYF; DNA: TGCAGCGTTGATCCTAGCGGGAGTGGGGAGACCCAGTACTTC
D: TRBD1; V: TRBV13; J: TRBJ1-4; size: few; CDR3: CASSSWTGMATNEKLFF; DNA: TGTGCCAGCAGCTCTTGGACAGGGATGGCAACTAATGAAAAACTGTTTTTT
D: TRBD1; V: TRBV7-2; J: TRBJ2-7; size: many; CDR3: CASSLGDSLYEQYF; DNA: TGTGCCAGCAGCTTAGGGGACAGCCTCTACGAGCAGTACTTC
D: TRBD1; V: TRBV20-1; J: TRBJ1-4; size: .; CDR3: CSASQQGPNEKLFF; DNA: TGCAGTGCTTCCCAACAGGGGCCTAATGAAAAACTGTTTTTT
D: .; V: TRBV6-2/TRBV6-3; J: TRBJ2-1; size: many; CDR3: CASSYSYNEQFF; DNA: TGTGCCAGCAGTTACTCCTACAATGAGCAGTTCTTC
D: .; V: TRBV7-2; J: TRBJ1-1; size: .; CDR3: CASSAIGVRDEAFF; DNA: TGTGCCAGCAGCGCAATTGGGGTACGGGATGAAGCTTTCTTT
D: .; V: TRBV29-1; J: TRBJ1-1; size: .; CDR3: CSVARRARVAEAFF; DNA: TGCAGCGTTGCGAGGCGGGCCAGGGTAGCTGAAGCTTTCTTT
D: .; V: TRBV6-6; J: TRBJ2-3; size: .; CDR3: CASSYSAGGDTQYF; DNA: TGTGCCAGCAGTTACTCCGCTGGAGGGGATACGCAGTATTTT
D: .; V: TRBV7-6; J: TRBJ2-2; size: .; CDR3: CASSDVGVAGELFF; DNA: TGTGCCAGCAGTGACGTAGGGGTGGCCGGGGAGCTGTTTTTT
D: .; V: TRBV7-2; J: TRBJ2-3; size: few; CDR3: CASSDGTFDTQYF; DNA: TGTGCCAGCAGCGACGGGACTTTTGATACGCAGTATTTT
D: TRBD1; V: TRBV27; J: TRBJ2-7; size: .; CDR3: CASSLFGTAYEQYF; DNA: TGTGCCAGCAGTTTATTCGGGACAGCCTACGAGCAGTACTTC
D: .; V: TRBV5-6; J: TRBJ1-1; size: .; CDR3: CASSLRWETEAFF; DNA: TGTGCCAGCAGCTTGCGGTGGGAGACTGAAGCTTTCTTT
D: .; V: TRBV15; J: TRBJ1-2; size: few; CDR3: CATSRVEGYGYTF; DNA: TGTGCCACCAGCAGAGTCGAGGGCTATGGCTACACCTTC
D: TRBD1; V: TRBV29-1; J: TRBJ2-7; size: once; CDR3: CSVEGKGTGKAYEQYF; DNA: TGCAGCGTTGAAGGTAAAGGGACAGGGAAAGCCTACGAGCAGTACTTC
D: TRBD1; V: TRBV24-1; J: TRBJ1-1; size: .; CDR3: CATKQGGTTEAFF; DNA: TGTGCCACCAAACAGGGGGGGACTACTGAAGCTTTCTTT
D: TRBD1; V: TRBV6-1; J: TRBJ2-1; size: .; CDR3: CATTDRALYNEQFF; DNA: TGTGCCACCACGGACAGGGCCCTCTACAATGAGCAGTTCTTC
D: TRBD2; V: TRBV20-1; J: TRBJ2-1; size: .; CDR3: CSARDYPSGSDEQFF; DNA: TGCAGTGCTAGAGATTACCCTAGCGGGAGTGATGAGCAGTTCTTC
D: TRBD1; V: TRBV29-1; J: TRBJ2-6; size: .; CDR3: CSVDNRGPSGANVLTF; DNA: TGCAGCGTTGACAACAGGGGGCCATCTGGGGCCAACGTCCTGACTTTC
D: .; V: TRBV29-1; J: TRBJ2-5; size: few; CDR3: CSVEDRGREETQYF; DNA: TGCAGCGTTGAAGATCGCGGCAGAGAAGAGACCCAGTACTTC
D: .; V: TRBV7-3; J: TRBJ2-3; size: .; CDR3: CASSLGSSQPDTQYF; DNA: TGTGCCAGCAGCTTAGGTTCTAGCCAGCCAGATACGCAGTATTTT
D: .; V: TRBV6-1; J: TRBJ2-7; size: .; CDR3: CASGGPTYEQYF; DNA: TGTGCCAGCGGGGGACCGACCTACGAGCAGTACTTC
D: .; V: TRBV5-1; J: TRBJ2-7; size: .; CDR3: CASSPRDFEEQYF; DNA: TGCGCCAGCAGTCCTCGAGACTTTGAGGAGCAGTACTTC
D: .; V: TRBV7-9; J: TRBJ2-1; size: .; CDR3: CASSLDPGLLTSSYNEQFF; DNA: TGTGCCAGCAGCTTAGACCCGGGACTCCTCACGAGCTCCTACAATGAGCAGTTCTTC
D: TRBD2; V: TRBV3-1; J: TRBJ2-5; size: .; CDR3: CASSPALAEQETQYF; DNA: TGTGCCAGCAGCCCAGCCCTAGCGGAACAAGAGACCCAGTACTTC
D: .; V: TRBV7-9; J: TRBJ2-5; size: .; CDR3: CASSSQLETQYF; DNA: TGTGCCAGCAGCTCTCAATTGGAGACCCAGTACTTC
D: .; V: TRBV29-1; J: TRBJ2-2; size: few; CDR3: CSVVFLGEGGELFF; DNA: TGCAGCGTCGTATTTCTGGGAGAGGGCGGGGAGCTGTTTTTT
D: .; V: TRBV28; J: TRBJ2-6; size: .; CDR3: CASSLGLGYGANVLTF; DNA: TGTGCCAGCAGTTTAGGCCTAGGGTATGGGGCCAACGTCCTGACTTTC